A selection of T cell receptor beta chains follows, all from one sample in a study of T cells after posttransplantation cyclophosphamide. TCRdb's copy holds only in-frame clones and misses some; the assay was immunoSEQ multiplex PCR. The table records some 43,000 clones, less than 95% of them present only once. Specimen: PBMCs, collected about 62 days after allogeneic stem cell transplant with posttransplant cyclophosphamide. These TCRs come from a male patient aged 60-70 years who received an allogeneic stem cell transplant from a related donor and was CMV-positive. Part of the T cell pool may stem from the graft donor. The CDR3 runs from the conserved cysteine through the conserved F or W. Fields, in order: V gene, clone size, J gene, D gene, CDR3 DNA, CDR3 protein. D genes are given only for firm matches. Not all rows give a size; the values are once, few, many and, for expanded clones, a class.

TRBV18	.	TRBJ2-4	TRBD1	TGTGCCAGCTCACCCTCCGTGGACAGGTCGAGTCTCATTCAGTACTTC	CASSPSVDRSSLIQYF
TRBV7-2	.	TRBJ1-4	.	TGTGCCAGCAGCTCCCGAACAGGGTCGGGCGAAAAACTGTTTTTT	CASSSRTGSGEKLFF
TRBV7-2	.	TRBJ2-3	TRBD2	TGTGCCAGCAGCTTTAGCGGGGGCACAGATACGCAGTATTTT	CASSFSGGTDTQYF
TRBV7-9	.	TRBJ1-2	.	TGTGCCAGCAGCTTAGAAACAGGGAACGGCTACACCTTC	CASSLETGNGYTF
TRBV7-8	.	TRBJ2-7	.	TGTGCCAGCAGCGGGACTGGGTCCTCCTACGAGCAGTACTTC	CASSGTGSSYEQYF
TRBV5-1	.	TRBJ1-2	.	TGCGCCAGCAGCTTGTCAGGGGACGGCTACACCTTC	CASSLSGDGYTF
TRBV6-1	.	TRBJ2-7	.	TGTGCCTCGGAGACACGGGCAGGGTACTACGAGCAGTACTTC	CASETRAGYYEQYF
TRBV19	few	TRBJ2-3	TRBD2	TGTGCCAGTAGTATTAGGACTAGCCACACAGATACGCAGTATTTT	CASSIRTSHTDTQYF
TRBV5-1	.	TRBJ1-3	.	TGCGCCAGCAGCTTGAACACAGGATCTGGAAACACCATATATTTT	CASSLNTGSGNTIYF
TRBV7-9	.	TRBJ1-1	.	TGTGCCAGCAGCTTAGAGTGGGGGGAAAACACTGAAGCTTTCTTT	CASSLEWGENTEAFF
TRBV18	.	TRBJ1-5	.	TGTGCCAGCTCACGCCGACAGGAAAATCAGCCCCAGCATTTT	CASSRRQENQPQHF
TRBV7-9	.	TRBJ1-4	TRBD1	TGTGCCAGCAGCTCCAGGACAGGGGGTAATGAAAAACTGTTTTTT	CASSSRTGGNEKLFF
TRBV19	.	TRBJ2-7	.	TGTGCCAGTAGTCCCCAGCGGTCATATAACTACGAGCAGTACTTC	CASSPQRSYNYEQYF
TRBV9	once	TRBJ1-2	.	TGTGCCAGCAGCGCAGGGTTGGGATATGGCTACACCTTC	CASSAGLGYGYTF
TRBV28	.	TRBJ1-4	TRBD1	TGTGCCAGCGTAGACAGGGTGGGCCCTAATGAAAAACTGTTTTTT	CASVDRVGPNEKLFF
TRBV7-6	.	TRBJ2-1	.	TGTGCCAGCAGCTTACAAGGAGGCCTCAATGAGCAGTTCTTC	CASSLQGGLNEQFF
TRBV7-9	.	TRBJ2-2	.	TGTGCCAGCAGCAACTCCGCGGTACTGTCCACCGGGGAGCTGTTTTTT	CASSNSAVLSTGELFF
TRBV15	once	TRBJ2-7	.	TGTGCCACCAGCAGAGTAGGGGGGGGCGCGGACGAGCAGTACTTC	CATSRVGGGADEQYF
TRBV4-1	once	TRBJ2-2	TRBD1	TGCGCCAGCAGCCAACAGGGGGCCACCGGGGAGCTGTTTTTT	CASSQQGATGELFF
TRBV7-9	.	TRBJ2-7	.	TGTGCCAGCAGCTTCCCGGGGAGCTCCTACGAGCAGTACTTC	CASSFPGSSYEQYF
TRBV2	.	TRBJ1-2	TRBD1	TGTGCCCATGGACAGGAAATATATGGCTACACCTTC	CAHGQEIYGYTF
TRBV7-6	.	TRBJ1-2	.	TGTGCCAGCAGCACCCAGGGTAACTATGGCTACACCTTC	CASSTQGNYGYTF
TRBV6-1	.	TRBJ1-2	.	TGTGCCAGCAGTGAACGGGGGATGGGGGGGCCTGACGGCTACACCTTC	CASSERGMGGPDGYTF
TRBV29-1	.	TRBJ1-2	TRBD1	TGCAGCGTCCGGACAGGGCTGGACTATGGCTACACCTTC	CSVRTGLDYGYTF
TRBV4-2	.	TRBJ1-6	TRBD1	TGTGCCAGCAGCCAGGCCGGGACAGGGGTTTCACCCCTCCACTTT	CASSQAGTGVSPLHF
TRBV6-6	.	TRBJ1-5	.	TGTGCCAGCGCGACTTCCAATCAGCCCCAGCATTTT	CASATSNQPQHF
TRBV18	once	TRBJ1-4	TRBD1	TGTGCCAGCTCACGCACACAGGACAGGGATGGTAAACTGTTTTTT	CASSRTQDRDGKLFF